This T cell receptor (beta chain) derives from a study of T cells in localized non-small cell lung cancer. Profiled with immunoSEQ multiplex PCR; TCRdb holds only in-frame clones, not every one. In the table there are about 78,000 clones, 80% to 90% of which are singletons. The germline V and J ends were trimmed by 4 bases and 0 bases, with 10 bases remaining between them. This CDR3 spans 15 amino acids. Germline CDR1 and CDR2: SGHDN and FVKESK. This sequence joins TRBV14 and TRBJ2-1; D is ambiguous. Sequenced material: peripheral blood, taken before any cancer treatment. The receptor was derived from a man aged 40 to 75 with stage I lung adenocarcinoma. The DNA of the CDR3 is TGTGCCAGCAGCCTTGGACGTGCCTCCTACAATGAGCAGTTCTTC. Protein sequence: CASSLGRASYNEQFF.